The 12 T cell receptor beta chains listed next were all sequenced from one sample in a study of T-cell reconstitution after alpha-beta-depleted transplantation in children (dated by TCRdb to about 2016). These receptors lack a known antigen. In the paper's terms, the time point label means: day 60 (about 2 months) after transplantation. The treatment or condition label for this specimen denotes: allogeneic hematopoietic cell transplantation with graft depleted of TCRalphabeta T cells and CD19 B cells. The research as a whole found: The apparently early recovery of alphabetaT-cell counts about two months after transplant reportedly depended on only several hundred rapidly expanded clones that came from non-depleted graft cells.

Library generation was performed with PCR. TCRdb names Illumina HiSeq 2500 as the instrument used. TCR libraries were prepared with molecular barcoding, using unique molecular identifiers to normalize TCRbeta repertoire quantification. The raw public data were reprocessed by TCRdb itself: fastp quality trimming at Q25, MiXCR clonotype calling, in-frame beta chains only. Under each unique CDR3 protein, matching rows form one entry showing the most common genes and DNA. The sample table lists fewer than 40,000 distinct CDR3 sequences, 5.5% to 7% of them with a count of one. The ten largest clones take up around 30% of the sample. The material was peripheral blood, obtained 60 days after TCRalphabeta/CD19-depleted stem cell transplant. The origin of the receptors is a child in the first two years of life who had a stem cell transplant for acute myeloid leukemia, so the T cells may come from the graft donor.

A few counts support this clonotype. V usage is TRBV4-1 and J usage is TRBJ2-4, with D possibly TRBD2 on 5 matching bases. Per germline, CDR1 MGHRA and CDR2 YSYEKL. V shed 4 bases and J shed 7 bases, with 11 bases lying between them. The CDR3 spans 13 residues. The DNA for the CDR3 is TGCGCCAGCAGCCTCGGGCCGGGGAACATTCAGTACTTC. Protein: CASSLGPGNIQYF.

This chain connects TRBV28 to TRBJ2-7; 9 bases are a match to TRBD1. V lost 4 bases, J lost 6 bases, and 10 bases stayed unmatched. Looked up from germline, CDR1 is MDHEN and CDR2 is SYDVKM. This CDR3 contains 15 residues. The CDR3 DNA sequence: TGTGCCAGCAGTTACAGGGGGCGACGGCGGGGCGAGCAGTACTTC. Its translation: CASSYRGRRRGEQYF.

In its sample, this clonotype was seen many times. The chain has TRBV4-2 and TRBJ2-7, with 11 nucleotides matching TRBD2. The CDR3 contains 15 residues. V trimming: 2 bases; J trimming: 4 bases; junction bases outside the gene matches: 4. CDR1 and CDR2 (germline): LGHNA, YNFKEQ. The DNA of the CDR3 is TGTGCCAGCAGCCAATTACTAGCGGGAGCTTACGAGCAGTACTTC. Amino acids: CASSQLLAGAYEQYF.

At least ten counts were recorded for this clonotype. The genes are TRBV28 and TRBJ2-6; weak D call: TRBD1 (5 bases). The CDR3 is 17 amino acids. V lost 5 bases to trimming and J lost 0 bases, with 14 bases between them. Germline assignment: CDR1 MDHEN and CDR2 SYDVKM. CDR3 sequence (DNA): TGTGCCAGCAGTCTTGACAGCCTCCCCTCTGGGGCCAACGTCCTGACTTTC. This codes for CASSLDSLPSGANVLTF.

This clonotype was found many times. This chain links TRBV20-1 with TRBJ2-5; perhaps D is TRBD1 or TRBD2 (5 bases each). CDR3 length equals 15 residues. Germline V lookup: CDR1 DFQATT, CDR2 SNEGSKA (reference sequence). V lost 5 bases and J lost 5, with 21 bases in between. The CDR3 region has the DNA TGCAGTGCTGTGACCCCCGGGGCCGCTTGGGAGACCCAGTACTTC. Protein product: CSAVTPGAAWETQYF.

The table lists this clonotype with many counts. The chain recombines TRBV7-9 with TRBJ2-1, with D possibly being TRBD2 (5 bases). The CDR3 length is 14 residues. V was pared by 1 base and J by 6 bases, with 10 bases between. Per the germline V gene, CDR1 is SEHNR and CDR2 is FQNEAQ (reference sequence). The CDR3 here is CASSLEGSVNEQFF. CDR3 nucleotides: TGTGCCAGCAGCTTAGAAGGTAGCGTCAATGAGCAGTTCTTC.

At least ten counts were recorded for this clonotype. This rearrangement joins TRBV3-1 to TRBJ2-7, with unresolved D. Germline V gives CDR1 LGHDT, CDR2 YNNKEL (reference sequence). Deletions cut 0 bases from V and 4 bases from J, with 13 bases between. This CDR3 is 15 amino acids long. This CDR3 is CASSQEARPPYEQYF. DNA for the CDR3: TGTGCCAGCAGCCAAGAAGCCAGACCCCCTTACGAGCAGTACTTC.

In its sample, this clonotype was seen many times. The rearrangement uses TRBV14 and TRBJ1-1, with D possibly TRBD1 on 6 matching bases. Per the germline V gene, CDR1 is SGHDN and CDR2 is FVKESK. Trimming removed 4 bases from V and 3 bases from J, with 15 bases in between. The CDR3 is 15 amino acids. This chain's CDR3 is CASSLRGGRYTEAFF. CDR3 DNA: TGTGCCAGCAGCCTAAGAGGGGGACGGTACACTGAAGCTTTCTTT.

This clonotype was recorded at least ten times. This sequence joins TRBV9 and TRBJ1-2; D call uncertain. There are 13 residues in the CDR3. Looked up from germline, CDR1 is SGDLS and CDR2 is YYNGEE. V gave up 5 bases and J gave up 4 bases, with 12 bases separating them. CDR3 region: CASSGSAFYGYTF. The CDR3 region has the DNA TGTGCCAGCAGTGGGTCGGCTTTCTATGGCTACACCTTC. Full variable domain (outside the CDR3, taken from reference TRBV9 and TRBJ1-2): DSGVTQTPKHLITATGQRVTLRCSPRSGDLSVYWYQQSLDQGLQFLIQYYNGEERAKGNILERFSAQQFPDLHSELNLSSLELGDSALYFCASSGSAFYGYTFGSGTRLTVV.

The gene calls are TRBV27 and TRBJ2-3; 12 bases align to TRBD2. V lost 6 bases and J lost 2; bases outside the gene matches: 6. This CDR3 contains 16 residues. Germline V gives CDR1 MNHEY, CDR2 SMNVEV (reference sequence). The CDR3 sequence is CASSRRLAGATDTQYF. Here the CDR3 DNA reads TGTGCCAGCAGCCGAAGACTAGCGGGAGCCACAGATACGCAGTATTTT.

The table lists this clonotype with many counts. This rearrangement joins TRBV4-3 to TRBJ2-3, with D hard to call. Trimming left V 5 bases short and J 3 bases short, with 9 bases between. CDR3 length equals 13 residues. Germline CDR1 reads LGHNA; CDR2 reads YSLEER. CDR3 DNA sequence: TGCGCCAGCAGCAATCAGGAGACAGATACGCAGTATTTT. Translating gives CASSNQETDTQYF.

This clonotype was seen at least ten times. V is TRBV6-5 and J is TRBJ2-5, with 8 bases that match TRBD1. Germline V gene data show CDR1 as MNHEY and CDR2 as SVGAGI. V trimming: 8 bases; J trimming: 5 bases; junction bases outside the gene matches: 7. This CDR3 has 13 amino acids. CDR3 region: CASRGRGHETQYF. In DNA form, the CDR3 reads TGTGCCAGCCGGGGCAGGGGGCATGAGACCCAGTACTTC.